This TCR beta chain is drawn from a study of CD8+ T cells in alopecia areata. On the study more broadly: Administration of oral tofacitinib to treated patients was at 5 to 10 mg twice daily.

Trimming took off 2 bases at V and 8 bases at J, with 7 bases between the two ends. CDR3 length: 12 residues. Germline CDR1 SEHNR, CDR2 FQNEAQ (reference sequence). Sequencing templates came from extracted RNA that was reverse transcribed into cDNA. Here immunoSEQ multiplex PCR was the method, and the copy in TCRdb shows in-frame clones only, minus some. This sample has 130,000 to 150,000 clones; around 82% occur once, and the top ten carry roughly 25%. Study-level findings and limits: Patients shared TCRs less clearly than mice did, possibly for HLA-related reasons.

Concerning this clone itself: Its target is unknown.

Treatment given: oral pan-JAK inhibitor, 5-10 mg twice daily. Both peripheral blood and punch biopsies of lesional scalp skin were obtained from patients who had alopecia areata. The source of this sequence is a human donor with alopecia areata. The V call is TRBV7-9, the J call TRBJ2-1, with D hard to call. Sequencing used CD8+ T cells sorted from blood, obtained at week 4, from a patient treated with tofacitinib. DNA for the CDR3: TGTGCCAGCAGCTTATTAGGATATGAGCAGTTCTTC. Amino acid sequence: CASSLLGYEQFF.